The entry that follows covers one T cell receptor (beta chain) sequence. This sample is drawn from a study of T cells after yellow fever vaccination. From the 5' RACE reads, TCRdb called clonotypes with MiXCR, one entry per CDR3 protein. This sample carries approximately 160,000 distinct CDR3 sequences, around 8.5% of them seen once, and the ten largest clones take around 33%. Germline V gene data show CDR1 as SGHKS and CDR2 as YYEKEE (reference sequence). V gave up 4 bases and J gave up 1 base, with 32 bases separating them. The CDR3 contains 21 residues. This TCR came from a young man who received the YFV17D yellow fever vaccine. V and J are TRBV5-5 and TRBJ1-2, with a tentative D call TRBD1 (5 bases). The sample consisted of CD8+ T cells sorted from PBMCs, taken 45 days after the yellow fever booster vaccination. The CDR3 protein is CASSQLGITDYGQGGNYGYTF. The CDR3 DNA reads TGTGCCAGCAGCCAGCTTGGAATTACAGATTACGGGCAGGGTGGTAACTATGGCTACACCTTC.